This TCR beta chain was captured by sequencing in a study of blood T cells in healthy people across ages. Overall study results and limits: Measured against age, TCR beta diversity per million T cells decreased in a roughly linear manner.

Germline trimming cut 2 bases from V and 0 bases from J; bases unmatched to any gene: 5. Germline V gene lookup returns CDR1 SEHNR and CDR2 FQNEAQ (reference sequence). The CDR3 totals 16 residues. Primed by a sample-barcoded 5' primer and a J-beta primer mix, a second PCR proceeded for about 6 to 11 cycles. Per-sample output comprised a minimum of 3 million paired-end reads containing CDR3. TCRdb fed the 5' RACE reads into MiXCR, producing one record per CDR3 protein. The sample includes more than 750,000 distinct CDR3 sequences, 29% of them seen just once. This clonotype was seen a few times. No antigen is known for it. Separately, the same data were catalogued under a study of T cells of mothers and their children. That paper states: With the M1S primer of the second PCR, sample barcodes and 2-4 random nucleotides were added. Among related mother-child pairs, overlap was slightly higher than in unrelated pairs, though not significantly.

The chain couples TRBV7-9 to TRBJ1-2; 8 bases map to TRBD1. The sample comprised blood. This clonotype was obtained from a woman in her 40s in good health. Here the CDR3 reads CASSLTQGGPNYGYTF. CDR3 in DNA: TGTGCCAGCAGCTTAACACAGGGGGGGCCTAACTATGGCTACACCTTC.